Only a few counts were recorded for the clone carrying this TCR beta chain. No antigen is known for it. These data originate in a study of blood T cells in healthy people across ages. Whole-study results and caveats: Since the PBMCs were unsorted, naive and antigen-experienced cells could not be conclusively compared.

Using a J-beta primer mix together with a sample-barcoded 5' primer, a second PCR was run for 7 to 11 cycles. TCRdb reprocessed the 5' RACE reads with MiXCR, giving one entry per CDR3 protein. The sample holds about 780,000 distinct CDR3 sequences, 46% seen once. The CDR3 consists of 13 residues. J was trimmed by 2 bases and V by 3 bases; bases with no gene match: 0. Germline V lookup: CDR1 DFQATT, CDR2 SNEGSKA (reference sequence). This TCR derives from a man older than 75 in good health. Material for sequencing was blood. V is TRBV20-1 and J is TRBJ1-2; the match to TRBD1 covers 10 bases. The CDR3 region is CSARGQGNYGYTF. In DNA form, the CDR3 reads TGCAGTGCTAGGGGACAGGGGAACTATGGCTACACCTTC.